This T cell receptor beta chain appears in the sequencing data of a study of identifying expanded T cells in peripheral blood. Assay used: immunoSEQ multiplex PCR; TCRdb lists only in-frame clones, some missing. The data show some 75,000 clones, around 90% seen once. During the collection period, no donor immune events like infections were recorded. Study-level points and caveats: Variance in clone template counts between roughly two-week samples significantly increased with total template count across all healthy donors.

V dropped 1 base and J dropped 3 bases, with 7 bases sitting between them. The CDR3 runs to 14 residues. CDR1 and CDR2 from the germline V gene are SGHTA and FQGNSA. Concerning this clone: The antigen remains undetermined.

The sequencing sample was made of blood. The rearrangement uses TRBV7-2 and TRBJ1-3, with D unresolved. The sequence derives from a person between 18 and 75 years old in good health. DNA of the CDR3: TGTGCCAGCAGCTTAGGCGGGTTTGGAAACACCATATATTTT. Its translation is CASSLGGFGNTIYF.